These 5 T cell receptor beta chains came from one sample sequenced in a study of cytomegalovirus exposure and HLA in healthy donors. Vbeta (60) and Jbeta (13) primers were used in the PCR. Measured with immunoSEQ multiplex PCR; TCRdb has only the in-frame clones, and not every one. The sample records 150,000 to 250,000 clones, roughly 85% being singletons. Sequencing was done on a sample of PBMCs. The receptors derive from a woman in her 30s in good health and CMV-seropositive.

This clone was observed a handful of times. The V and J genes are TRBV7-2 and TRBJ2-7; D is uncertain. V was pared by 5 bases and J by 0 bases, with 14 bases between. The CDR3 is 15 amino acids. From germline, CDR1 is SGHTA and CDR2 FQGNSA. CDR3 protein: CASSPESASSYEQYF. Written as DNA, the CDR3 is TGTGCCAGCAGCCCGGAGAGCGCGAGCTCCTACGAGCAGTACTTC.

The genes are TRBV7-2 and TRBJ2-7; 7 bases align to TRBD2. This CDR3 has 14 residues. The junction had 5 bases not matched to a gene; V was cut back by 0 bases and J by 6 bases. The germline gives CDR1 SGHTA, CDR2 FQGNSA. DNA for the CDR3: TGTGCCAGCAGCTTAGCGGTCTGGGGGGGCGAGCAGTACTTC. Its protein is CASSLAVWGGEQYF. The full variable domain, its missing parts supplied by reference TRBV7-2 and TRBJ2-7, is GAGVSQSPSNKVTEKGKDVELRCDPISGHTALYWYRQSLGQGLEFLIYFQGNSAPDKSGLPSDRFSAERTGGSVSTLTIQRTQQEDSAVYLCASSLAVWGGEQYFGPGTRLTVT.

The chain couples TRBV6-1 to TRBJ2-7; 9 bases line up with TRBD1. The CDR3 is made up of 14 amino acids. Losses at the gene ends were 4 bases for V and 2 bases for J; bases not matched to a gene: 3. Germline V gene sequence: CDR1 MNHNS, CDR2 SASEGT. In DNA, the CDR3 is TGTGCCAGCAGTGTTGGACAGGGGCCCTACGAGCAGTACTTC. Its protein is CASSVGQGPYEQYF.

This clone was counted a single time. The chain's CDR3 is CASSPSAAGGIYEQYF. The CDR3 bases are TGTGCCAGCAGCCCCTCAGCGGCGGGGGGTATCTACGAGCAGTACTTC. This rearrangement joins TRBV7-2 to TRBJ2-7, with 8 bases matching TRBD2. J was trimmed by 3 bases and V by 5 bases; bases with no gene match: 12. CDR3 length: 16 residues. Germline lookup yields CDR1 SGHTA and CDR2 FQGNSA.

V and J are TRBV7-2 and TRBJ2-1, with 7 bases lining up with TRBD2. Germline V CDR1 and CDR2: SGHTA, FQGNSA. With V trimmed by 2 bases and J by 3 bases, 4 bases remained unmatched. CDR3 length: 15 amino acids. CDR3 nucleotides: TGTGCCAGCAGCTTAAAGCGGGGAGGCTACAATGAGCAGTTCTTC. Amino acid sequence: CASSLKRGGYNEQFF. The full variable domain, rest sourced from reference TRBV7-2 and TRBJ2-1, is GAGVSQSPSNKVTEKGKDVELRCDPISGHTALYWYRQSLGQGLEFLIYFQGNSAPDKSGLPSDRFSAERTGGSVSTLTIQRTQQEDSAVYLCASSLKRGGYNEQFFGPGTRLTVL.